The entry below gives a single T cell receptor beta chain sequence along with its context. Its target is not known. The data were produced by immunoSEQ multiplex PCR, yet TCRdb's version contains in-frame clones alone and is incomplete. Found here are some 21,000 clones, 75% to 85% of them singletons; the top ten hold roughly 0.4%. Healthy controls were blood donor buffy coats. This sample is drawn from a study of STAT5B mutations in CD4+ large granular lymphocyte leukemia. The wider study: The CDR3 'QG' motif was associated with a particular HLA allele among healthy donors. Study observations and caveats: TRBV06-family usage was enriched in top patient clones (8/27) versus controls (2/35).

The V gene's germline CDR1 is SGHRS and CDR2 YFSETQ. The CDR3 totals 15 residues. Deletions cut 1 base from V and 5 bases from J, with 10 bases between. This clonotype was obtained from a human donor in good health. This chain uses TRBV5-1 with TRBJ1-6; the D is unclear. Sequenced input: CD4+ T cells from blood buffy coats. The CDR3 reads CASSLSPGNNSPLHF. The CDR3 nucleotides are TGCGCCAGCAGCTTGTCACCGGGAAATAATTCACCCCTCCACTTT.